This TCR beta chain was recorded in a study of T cells in Graves' hyperthyroidism and ophthalmopathy. Study findings and constraints: Classification by a 13 V-J model distinguished ophthalmopathy from stable hyperthyroidism. Model output signaled ophthalmopathy a median around 6.9 months ahead of onset. Blood also showed most of the thyroid clonotypes that were expanded above 0.001.

There are many counts of this clonotype. Its antigen is as yet unknown. Researchers amplified the TCR beta CDR3 regions from RNA transcripts. When the TCR CDR3 underwent first-round RT-PCR, the HTBI primer set was used. Each CDR3 protein is one row after TCRdb ran MiXCR on the multiplex PCR reads. Among about 350,000 distinct CDR3 sequences listed, 12% to 15% were seen once. The J segment lost 2 bases and the V segment lost 8 bases, leaving 3 bases of the junction unmatched. CDR1 is LGHDT and CDR2 is YNNKEL in the germline V gene (reference sequence). The CDR3 totals 13 residues. The receptor comes from a woman aged 55-70 years with Graves' ophthalmopathy. The chain combines TRBV3-1 with TRBJ2-1; 7 positions agree with TRBD2. The sequenced sample was blood. Here the CDR3 reads CASREAPYNEQFF. The CDR3 DNA reads TGTGCCAGCCGGGAGGCACCCTACAATGAGCAGTTCTTC.